The 8 T cell receptor beta chains given below trace back to one sample, sequenced in a study of cytomegalovirus exposure and HLA in healthy donors. The PCR had 60 Vbeta and 13 Jbeta primers. Using immunoSEQ multiplex PCR, the repertoire was profiled, and TCRdb retains in-frame clones only, with some absent. The profile shows 150,000 to 200,000 clones, around four fifths of them singletons. The specimen sequenced was PBMCs. Source of these receptors: a woman aged 30 to 39 in good health and CMV-seropositive.

The V gene is TRBV30, the J gene TRBJ1-5; D is uncertain. V was pared by 3 bases and J by 0 bases, with 9 bases between. The CDR3 totals 14 residues. CDR1 and CDR2 from the germline V gene are GTSNPN and SVGIG (reference sequence). The CDR3 bases are TGTGCCTGGAGCTATGATGTTAGCAATCAGCCCCAGCATTTT. It codes for CAWSYDVSNQPQHF.

This chain links TRBV7-9 with TRBJ2-3; 7 nucleotides align to TRBD2. The germline CDR1 and CDR2 sequences are SEHNR and FQNEAQ (reference sequence). With V trimmed by 5 bases and J by 2 bases, 7 bases remained unmatched. This CDR3 spans 15 amino acids. The CDR3 loop reads CASSPPGTTTDTQYF. CDR3 bases: TGTGCCAGCAGCCCCCCCGGGACTACCACAGATACGCAGTATTTT.

A few counts support this clone. J is TRBJ1-1 and V is TRBV30, with D perhaps matching TRBD1 (5 bases). The CDR3 consists of 12 residues. V lost 7 bases and J lost 7, with 16 bases in between. CDR1 and CDR2 from the germline V gene are GTSNPN and SVGIG (reference sequence). CDR3 nucleotides: TGTGCCTTCTCGGGGGGAAGAGGTGAAGCTTTCTTT. Amino acid sequence: CAFSGGRGEAFF. The full variable domain, completed using reference TRBV30 and TRBJ1-1, is SQTIHQWPATLVQPVGSPLSLECTVEGTSNPNLYWYRQAAGRGLQLLFYSVGIGQISSEVPQNLSASRPQDRQFILSSKKLLLSDSGFYLCAFSGGRGEAFFGQGTRLTVV.

The CDR3 is CASSLSGGNNEQFF. The DNA for the CDR3 is TGTGCCAGCAGCTTATCAGGGGGAAACAATGAGCAGTTCTTC. This rearrangement joins TRBV7-2 to TRBJ2-1; 7 positions agree with TRBD1. The CDR3 has 14 residues. In germline, CDR1 is SGHTA, CDR2 FQGNSA. Trimming took 2 bases from V and 5 from J; bases not matched to a gene: 3.

The chain combines TRBV19 with TRBJ2-7, with D perhaps TRBD2 (6 bases). V was shortened by 5 bases and J by 0 bases, with 17 bases between the two germline ends. This CDR3 has 16 residues. Germline lookup yields CDR1 LNHDA and CDR2 SQIVND (reference sequence). The CDR3 region is CASSVYLALSSYEQYF. CDR3 sequence (DNA): TGTGCCAGTAGTGTCTATCTAGCGTTAAGCTCCTACGAGCAGTACTTC.

Notes on this clone: Germline and junction disagree at one end, which may indicate a read error. Distinct nucleotide sequences in the sample also encode this CDR3. The chain combines TRBV4-2 with TRBJ1-5; D perhaps matches TRBD1 (6 bases). CDR1 and CDR2 from the germline V gene are LGHNA and YNFKEQ. The CDR3 runs 13 residues. CDR3 loop: CASSQERGIPQHF. As DNA, the CDR3 is TGTGCCAGTAGCCAAGAAAGGGGGATTCCCCAGCATTTT.

The genes are TRBV28 and TRBJ2-1, with 8 bases that match TRBD2. Germline V gene sequence: CDR1 MDHEN, CDR2 SYDVKM. J lost 3 bases, V lost 2 bases, and 3 bases had no gene match. This CDR3 is 15 amino acids long. In nucleotides, the CDR3 is TGTGCCAGCAGTTTAGCTAGCGGGTTCTACAATGAGCAGTTCTTC. Translating gives CASSLASGFYNEQFF.

V gene TRBV30 combines with J gene TRBJ2-7; D may be TRBD2 (5 bases). V was shortened by 0 bases and J by 0 bases, with 12 bases between the two germline ends. The CDR3 has 15 residues. Germline V gene sequence: CDR1 GTSNPN, CDR2 SVGIG (reference sequence). CDR3 region: CAWSVGPSLSYEQYF. CDR3 sequence (DNA): TGTGCCTGGAGTGTAGGGCCTAGCCTCTCCTACGAGCAGTACTTC.